This is a list of T cell receptor beta chains from one sample in a study of PD-L1 blockade in urothelial cancer. TCRdb keeps only in-frame clones here, not all; method: immunoSEQ multiplex PCR. The data show about 37,000 clones, approximately 80% seen once. This specimen consisted of PBMCs, obtained around atezolizumab (anti-PD-L1) treatment. The receptors were sampled from a man aged 60 to 75 with urothelial cancer. The CDR3 runs from the conserved cysteine through the conserved F or W. The D gene is left open where the match is weak. The listing skips clone size in some rows; elsewhere it reads once, few, many or a size class.

>NA|TRBV19|NA|TRBJ2-2|14
TGTGCCAGTACGTTGGGGGCGGGCACCGGGGAGCTGTTTTTT
CASTLGAGTGELFF
>NA|TRBV15|NA|TRBJ2-3|13
TGTGCCACCAGCAGAGGGGGGGAGTTGCCGCAGTATTTT
CATSRGGELPQYF
>NA|TRBV6-4|TRBD1|TRBJ2-7|14
TGTGCCAGCACACGGGACAGCCCGGATTACGAGCAGTACTTC
CASTRDSPDYEQYF
>few|TRBV5-1|TRBD1|TRBJ1-2|14
TGCGCCAGCAGCTTGGCGGACAGGGATCATGGCTACACCTTC
CASSLADRDHGYTF
>NA|TRBV6-5|NA|TRBJ2-3|14
TGTGCCAGCAGTTCGCCGGAGCGGGCAGTTACGCAGTATTTT
CASSSPERAVTQYF
>NA|TRBV7-9|NA|TRBJ2-1|16
TGTGCCAGCAGCTCTATCACAGGGAGCTCCTACAATGAGCAGTTCTTC
CASSSITGSSYNEQFF
>NA|TRBV4-1|TRBD1|TRBJ1-5|15
TGCGCCAGCAGCCCACGACAGGGGAGCGGTCAGCCCCAGCATTTT
CASSPRQGSGQPQHF
>medium-sized|TRBV30|TRBD1|TRBJ2-5|13
TGTGCCTGGAGCGCGACAGGGGGGGAGACCCAGTACTTC
CAWSATGGETQYF
>medium-sized|TRBV27|TRBD1|TRBJ2-1|15
TGTGCCAGCAGTTTATGGGCGACAGGGGGCACTGAGCAGTTCTTC
CASSLWATGGTEQFF
>NA|TRBV1|NA|TRBJ1-2|16
TGCACCAGCAGGGCCGGGACAACGGTTTTACACTATGGCTACACCTTC
CTSRAGTTVLHYGYTF
>few|TRBV19|NA|TRBJ2-2|14
TGTGCCAGTACCACCGACGGGGGGCCCGGGGAGCTGTTTTTT
CASTTDGGPGELFF
>NA|TRBV6-7|NA|TRBJ1-2|16
TGTGCCAGCAGTTACTCGTTCTGCAGTCCTAACTATGGCTACACCTTC
CASSYSFCSPNYGYTF
>NA|TRBV14|NA|TRBJ1-4|13
TGTGCCAGCAGCCAAGTCGGGGGTGAAAAACTGTTTTTT
CASSQVGGEKLFF
>NA|TRBV2|NA|TRBJ2-1|15
TGTGCCATTCCCGCCAGGGGCGGCTCCTACAATGAGCAGTTCTTC
CAIPARGGSYNEQFF
>once|TRBV19|NA|TRBJ1-5|15
TGTGCCAGTAGTACCTCCGCAGGGGGCAATCAGCCCCAGCATTTT
CASSTSAGGNQPQHF
>NA|TRBV5-4|NA|TRBJ2-7|13
TGTGCCAGCAGCTTGGGGCAGGGCCACGAGCAGTACTTC
CASSLGQGHEQYF
>few|TRBV28|TRBD1|TRBJ2-7|14
TGTGCCAGCAGTTCCGGACAGGGCCCCTACGAGCAGTACTTC
CASSSGQGPYEQYF
>few|TRBV5-6|NA|TRBJ1-1|15
TGTGCCAGCAGATACTCTGGGAGGACCAACACTGAAGCTTTCTTT
CASRYSGRTNTEAFF
>once|TRBV5-1|TRBD2|TRBJ2-4|16
TGCGCCAGCAGCTCGGTAGCGGGGGGGCCGACTGACATTCAGTACTTC
CASSSVAGGPTDIQYF
>once|TRBV5-1|NA|TRBJ1-1|15
TGCGCCAGCAGCCCCAGACAGGCCTGGGGGACTGAAGCTTTCTTT
CASSPRQAWGTEAFF
>NA|TRBV28|TRBD1|TRBJ1-5|17
TGTGCCAGTATTTCGATGGGACAGGGGAGGGGGAATCAGCCCCAGCATTTT
CASISMGQGRGNQPQHF
>few|TRBV5-1|NA|TRBJ1-3|13
TGCGCCAGCAGCTTAGAGACTGGAAACACCATATATTTT
CASSLETGNTIYF
>NA|TRBV18|NA|TRBJ2-7|15
TGTGCCAGCTCACCAATAGGGGTGGGCTCCTACGAGCAGTACTTC
CASSPIGVGSYEQYF
>NA|TRBV28|NA|TRBJ2-3|13
TGTGCCAGCAGTTTTCGTAGCACAGATACGCAGTATTTT
CASSFRSTDTQYF
>NA|TRBV6-1|NA|TRBJ1-5|15
TGTGCCAGCTCGGAGGGCCCTTATAGCAATCAGCCCCAGCATTTT
CASSEGPYSNQPQHF
>NA|TRBV7-3|NA|TRBJ1-5|18
TGTGCCAGCAGCGACGTTGCGAGGACAGCCATAAGCAATCAGCCCCAGCATTTT
CASSDVARTAISNQPQHF
>few|TRBV4-1|NA|TRBJ1-2|16
TGCGCCAGCAGCCAGTCCACCCTAGTAGGGGGATATGGCTACACCTTC
CASSQSTLVGGYGYTF
>NA|TRBV25-1|TRBD1|TRBJ1-1|14
TGTGCCAGCACCGACAGGGCCCTGAACACTGAAGCTTTCTTT
CASTDRALNTEAFF
>NA|TRBV5-1|TRBD2|TRBJ2-1|14
TGCGCCAGCAGCGGACTAGCGGGGGGCCGTGAGCAGTTCTTC
CASSGLAGGREQFF
>NA|TRBV27|NA|TRBJ1-2|14
TGTGCCAGCAGCCGACGCGGAGGGCTCTATGGCTACACCTTC
CASSRRGGLYGYTF
>NA|TRBV28|TRBD1|TRBJ2-7|12
TGTGCCAGCAGGTCACAGGGGCGGGAGCAGTACTTC
CASRSQGREQYF
>NA|TRBV19|NA|TRBJ1-5|15
TGTGCCAGTAGTATAAAGTTGGAGTACAATCAGCCCCAGCATTTT
CASSIKLEYNQPQHF
>NA|TRBV27|NA|TRBJ2-2|15
TGTGCCAGCAGTCTCTTCAGGGGATCCCCCGGGGAGCTGTTTTTT
CASSLFRGSPGELFF
>NA|TRBV4-1|NA|TRBJ1-1|17
TGCGCCAGCAGCCAAGTGCCTTGGCAGGGTATAAACACTGAAGCTTTCTTT
CASSQVPWQGINTEAFF
>once|TRBV2|TRBD1|TRBJ2-2|15
TGTGCCAGCAGTGTTCTCCAGGGGGACACCGGGGAGCTGTTTTTT
CASSVLQGDTGELFF
>NA|TRBV9|NA|TRBJ1-5|15
TGTGCCAGCAGCGGACACTTTGATAGCAATCAGCCCCAGCATTTT
CASSGHFDSNQPQHF
>once|TRBV28|NA|TRBJ1-2|13
TGTGCCAGCAGTTTAGACGGGTTGGGTGGCTACACCTTC
CASSLDGLGGYTF
>few|TRBV15|NA|TRBJ1-2|15
TGTGCCACCAGCCTCACTGGGGGGGCGGCCTATGGCTACACCTTC
CATSLTGGAAYGYTF
>NA|TRBV2|TRBD1|TRBJ1-1|13
TGTGCCAGCGGGGACAGGGAAGGCACTGAAGCTTTCTTT
CASGDREGTEAFF
>NA|TRBV27|TRBD2|TRBJ2-3|14
TGTGCCAGCAGTTATAGCGGGGGCGGAGATACGCAGTATTTT
CASSYSGGGDTQYF
>once|TRBV28|TRBD1|TRBJ2-2|15
TGTGCCAGCAGCCAAGGGGGCGCGAACACCGGGGAGCTGTTTTTT
CASSQGGANTGELFF
>NA|TRBV7-2|NA|TRBJ1-5|15
TGTGCCAGCAGCCCTGAGCCTTATAGCAATCAGCCCCAGCATTTT
CASSPEPYSNQPQHF
>once|TRBV20-1|NA|TRBJ2-1|11
TGCAGTGCTAGCACAGCGGGTGAGCAGTTCTTC
CSASTAGEQFF
>NA|TRBV7-2|NA|TRBJ2-7|14
TGTGCCAGCAGCCACAGCACGTCCCCCTACGAGCAGTACTTC
CASSHSTSPYEQYF
>NA|TRBV7-2|TRBD1|TRBJ1-5|15
TGTGCCAGCAGCTTACAGACAGGGGCGAATCAGCCCCAGCATTTT
CASSLQTGANQPQHF
>NA|TRBV7-9|NA|TRBJ2-5|13
TGTGCCAGCAGCTTAACGGGGTTGGAGACCCAGTACTTC
CASSLTGLETQYF
>NA|TRBV2|NA|TRBJ1-2|16
TGTGCCAGCAGTGGAGGCAAGAGCCCGGGATTTTATGGCTACACCTTC
CASSGGKSPGFYGYTF
>NA|TRBV4-1|NA|TRBJ2-1|14
TGCGCCAGCAGCCAAGATGGGAGGCCCAATGAGCAGTTCTTC
CASSQDGRPNEQFF
>NA|TRBV30|NA|TRBJ1-2|13
TGTGCCTGGAGAGGTCAGGAAGCCTATGGCTACACCTTC
CAWRGQEAYGYTF
>few|TRBV28|NA|TRBJ1-1|13
TGTGCCAGCAGTTTCGAGGGTAACACTGAAGCTTTCTTT
CASSFEGNTEAFF